A selection of T cell receptor beta chains follows, all from one sample in a study of CXCR3-negative and CXCR3-positive naive CD8 T cells. TCRdb re-called the 5' RACE reads, yielding one record per CDR3 amino acid sequence without DNA. The sample yields approximately 59,000 distinct CDR3 sequences, of which the top ten take up 0.55% to 0.8%. Sequencing was performed on naive CXCR3+ CD8+ T cells from blood. These TCRs come from a human donor in good health. Some clones in this sample may be carry-over from other donors' samples. The CDR3 runs from the conserved cysteine through the conserved F or W.

CDR3 length	V gene	J gene	CDR3 protein
15	TRBV29-1	TRBJ2-6	CSVLGLWPGANVLTF
15	TRBV12-3/TRBV12-4	TRBJ2-7	CASSLDRDGPYEQYF
15	TRBV7-2	TRBJ2-1	CASSPSASSYNEQFF
15	TRBV10-3	TRBJ2-2	CAIPRTGNNTGELFF
13	TRBV29-1	TRBJ1-1	CSETGQTNTEAFF
13	TRBV28	TRBJ2-7	CASSQRQTYEQYF
15	TRBV29-1	TRBJ1-6	CSVDRGGPYNSPLHF
14	TRBV28	TRBJ2-7	CASSLQTSRYEQYF
14	TRBV6-2/TRBV6-3	TRBJ1-5	CASSSISGNQPQHF
13	TRBV7-2	TRBJ2-7	CASSLNQGYEQYF
16	TRBV29-1	TRBJ1-3	CSVEPPLLESGNTIYF
15	TRBV5-5	TRBJ1-6	CASSDGQSDNSPLHF
13	TRBV7-3	TRBJ2-3	CASSFIVGDTQYF
15	TRBV7-6	TRBJ1-4	CASSSPRGVGEKLFF
16	TRBV18	TRBJ2-2	CASSPLQGANTGELFF
18	TRBV7-9	TRBJ2-1	CASSQPRASGGPHNEQFF
13	TRBV20-1	TRBJ2-7	CSAPTGDPYEQYF
13	TRBV19	TRBJ2-1	CASSAEDYNEQFF
15	TRBV10-3	TRBJ2-5	CAISEPKGVEETQYF
14	TRBV6-5	TRBJ2-3	CASSRGGSTDTQYF
18	TRBV7-6	TRBJ2-7	CASSSQPGQGLVAYEQYF
15	TRBV4-3	TRBJ2-3	CASSHRPWEADTQYF
17	TRBV4-3	TRBJ2-1	CASSQPDMTGLGNEQFF
12	TRBV25-1	TRBJ1-2	CASREHDYGYTF
14	TRBV10-3	TRBJ2-7	CAIEYGGRGGEQYF
15	TRBV6-2/TRBV6-3	TRBJ1-4	CASSYSTVSNEKLFF
15	TRBV4-3	TRBJ2-5	CASSQDRVGGETQYF
16	TRBV3-2	TRBJ2-7	CASSQDLVQSSYEQYF
13	TRBV29-1	TRBJ2-5	CSVEVRGKETQYF
14	TRBV12-3/TRBV12-4	TRBJ1-1	CASSLTQGGTEAFF
16	TRBV6-4	TRBJ2-1	CASSPTRISSYNEQFF
18	TRBV4-1	TRBJ2-3	CASSQEWAGGSSTDTQYF
13	TRBV7-6	TRBJ2-5	CASSPFLEVTQYF
15	TRBV7-2	TRBJ2-7	CASTPPGRNPYEQYF
14	TRBV7-3	TRBJ2-2	CASSLTGGTGELFF
17	TRBV4-1	TRBJ1-3	CASSRGKGRDGGNTIYF
11	TRBV10-3	TRBJ1-3	CAISESLDLYF
15	TRBV7-2	TRBJ2-7	CASSLFTGKTYEQYF
16	TRBV7-6	TRBJ2-2	CASSLDVYKNTGELFF
15	TRBV18	TRBJ2-7	CASSPWDRGQVEQYF
13	TRBV29-1	TRBJ2-7	CSVRTGVSYEQYF
16	TRBV7-8	TRBJ2-5	CASSLDWPSSLETQYF
13	TRBV27	TRBJ1-5	CASSRGLDQPQHF